This TCR beta chain was sequenced in a study of T cell changes during pregnancy in multiple sclerosis. Using immunoSEQ multiplex PCR, the repertoire was profiled, and TCRdb retains in-frame clones only, with some absent. The sample comprises fewer than 150,000 clones, about 96% of which are singletons, and approximately 0.45% rests with the top ten. The length of the CDR3 is 14 residues. CDR1 and CDR2 (germline): SGHRS, YFSETQ. With 3 bases clipped from V and 6 bases from J, the junction kept 3 bases outside the gene matches. This specimen was peripheral blood, taken after pregnancy. V usage is TRBV5-1 and J usage is TRBJ2-7; 13 bases are shared with TRBD2. The sequence was obtained from a female donor with multiple sclerosis, enrolled in a pregnancy study. CDR3: CASSWGLAGLEQYF. The CDR3 coding sequence is TGCGCCAGCAGCTGGGGACTAGCGGGACTCGAGCAGTACTTC.